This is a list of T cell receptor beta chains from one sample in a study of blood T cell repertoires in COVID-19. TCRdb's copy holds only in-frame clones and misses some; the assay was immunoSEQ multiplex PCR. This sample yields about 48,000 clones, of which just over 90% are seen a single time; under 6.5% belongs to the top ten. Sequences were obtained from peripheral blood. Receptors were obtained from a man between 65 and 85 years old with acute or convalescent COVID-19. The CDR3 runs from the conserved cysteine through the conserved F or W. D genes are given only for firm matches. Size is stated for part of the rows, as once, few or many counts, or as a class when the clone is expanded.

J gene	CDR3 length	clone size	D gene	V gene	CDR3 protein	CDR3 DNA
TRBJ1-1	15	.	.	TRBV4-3	CASSQDHRTASEAFF	TGCGCCAGCAGTCAAGACCACCGGACAGCCTCTGAAGCTTTCTTT
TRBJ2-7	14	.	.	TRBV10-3	CAISDPGHNYEQYF	TGTGCCATCAGTGATCCGGGACACAACTACGAGCAGTACTTC
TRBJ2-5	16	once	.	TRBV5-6	CASSLVGGQTQETQYF	TGTGCCAGCAGCTTGGTAGGTGGGCAGACACAAGAGACCCAGTACTTC
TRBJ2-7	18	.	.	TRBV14	CASSQGVGWRASSYEQYF	TGTGCCAGCAGCCAAGGGGTGGGGTGGCGGGCAAGCTCCTACGAGCAGTACTTC
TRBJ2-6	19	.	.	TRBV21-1	CASSPKSGQGNSGANVLTF	TGTGCCAGCAGCCCAAAGTCGGGACAGGGTAATTCTGGGGCCAACGTCCTGACTTTC
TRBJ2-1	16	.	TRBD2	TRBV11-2	CASSSRLAGGYNEQFF	TGTGCCAGCAGCTCTCGACTAGCGGGGGGTTACAATGAGCAGTTCTTC
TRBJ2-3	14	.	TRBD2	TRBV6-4	CASSGGALGDTQYF	TGTGCCAGCAGCGGGGGGGCATTGGGAGATACGCAGTATTTT
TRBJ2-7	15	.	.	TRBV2	CASSGQFLAKPSQYF	TGTGCCAGCAGCGGACAGTTCCTGGCCAAACCCAGCCAGTACTTC
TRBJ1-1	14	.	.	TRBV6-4	CASRDSSKNTEAFF	TGTGCCAGCAGGGACAGTTCTAAGAACACTGAAGCTTTCTTT
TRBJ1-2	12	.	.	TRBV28	CATSQGNYGYTF	TGTGCCACCTCCCAGGGGAACTATGGCTACACCTTC
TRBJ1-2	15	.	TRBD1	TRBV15	CATSKGQGSNYGYTF	TGTGCCACCAGCAAGGGACAGGGCTCTAACTATGGCTACACCTTC
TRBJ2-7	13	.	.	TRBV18	CASSPGANYEQYF	TGTGCCAGCTCACCGGGGGCGAATTACGAGCAGTACTTC
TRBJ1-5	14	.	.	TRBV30	CAWSVGRVNQPQHF	TGTGCCTGGAGTGTGGGCAGGGTCAATCAGCCCCAGCATTTT
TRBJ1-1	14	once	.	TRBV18	CASSPRRASTEAFF	TGTGCCAGCTCACCACGCAGGGCCAGCACTGAAGCTTTCTTT
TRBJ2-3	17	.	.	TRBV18	CASSIFMQEPSTDTQYF	TGTGCCAGCTCAATTTTTATGCAGGAACCTAGCACAGATACGCAGTATTTT
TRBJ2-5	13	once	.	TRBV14	CASSRGLQETQYF	TGTGCCAGCAGCCGGGGGCTCCAAGAGACCCAGTACTTC
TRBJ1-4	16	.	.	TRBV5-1	CASSFLDSTTNEKLFF	TGCGCCAGCAGCTTCTTGGACAGCACAACTAATGAAAAACTGTTTTTT
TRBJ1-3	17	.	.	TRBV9	CASSVGITVSSGNTIYF	TGTGCCAGCAGCGTAGGTATAACAGTCAGCTCTGGAAACACCATATATTTT
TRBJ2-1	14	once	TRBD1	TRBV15	CATSRPGQDNEQFF	TGTGCCACCAGCAGGCCTGGACAGGACAATGAGCAGTTCTTC
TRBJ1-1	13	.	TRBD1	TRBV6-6	CASSWDRVDEAFF	TGTGCCAGCAGCTGGGACAGGGTGGATGAAGCTTTCTTT
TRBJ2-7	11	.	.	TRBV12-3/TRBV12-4	CASKLNYEQYF	TGTGCCAGCAAACTAAACTACGAGCAGTACTTC
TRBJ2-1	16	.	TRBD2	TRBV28	CASQKGWRGSYNEQFF	TGTGCCAGCCAAAAAGGATGGCGGGGGTCCTACAATGAGCAGTTCTTC
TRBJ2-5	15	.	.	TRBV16	CASSQLGRFQETQYF	TGTGCCAGCAGCCAATTGGGGCGATTTCAAGAGACCCAGTACTTC
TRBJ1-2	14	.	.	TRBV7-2	CASSSSQGNYGYTF	TGTGCCAGCAGCTCGAGCCAGGGGAACTATGGCTACACCTTC
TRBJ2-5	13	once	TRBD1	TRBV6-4	CASSQDRFKTQYF	TGTGCCAGCAGCCAGGACAGGTTCAAGACCCAGTACTTC
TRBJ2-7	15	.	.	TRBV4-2	CASSQAYGQSYEQYF	TGTGCCAGCAGCCAAGCTTATGGACAATCTTACGAGCAGTACTTC
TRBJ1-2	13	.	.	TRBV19	CASSIEGRVGYTF	TGTGCCAGTAGTATAGAAGGGAGGGTCGGCTACACCTTC
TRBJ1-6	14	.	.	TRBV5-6	CASSLGQGSSPLHF	TGTGCCAGCAGCTTGGGGCAGGGGTCTTCACCCCTCCACTTT
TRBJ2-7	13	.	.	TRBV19	CASSIGGAYEQYF	TGTGCCAGTAGTATTGGAGGGGCGTACGAGCAGTACTTC
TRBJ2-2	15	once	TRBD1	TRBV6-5	CASSLGQGNTGELFF	TGTGCCAGCAGTTTGGGACAGGGAAACACCGGGGAGCTGTTTTTT
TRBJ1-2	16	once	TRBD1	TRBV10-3	CAISDLDRGGLYGYTF	TGTGCCATCAGTGATTTGGACAGGGGGGGACTCTATGGCTACACCTTC
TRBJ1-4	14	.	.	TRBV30	CAWTLQGGVEKLFF	TGTGCCTGGACCCTACAGGGCGGCGTTGAAAAACTGTTTTTT
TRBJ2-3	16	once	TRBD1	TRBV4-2	CASSQGMDRGTDTQYF	TGTGCCAGCAGCCAAGGAATGGACAGGGGGACAGATACGCAGTATTTT
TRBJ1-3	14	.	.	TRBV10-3	CAIRPGGSGNTIYF	TGTGCCATCAGACCGGGGGGATCTGGAAACACCATATATTTT
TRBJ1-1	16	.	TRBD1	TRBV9	CASAVGTGTVNTEAFF	TGTGCCAGCGCGGTGGGGACAGGGACGGTGAACACTGAAGCTTTCTTT
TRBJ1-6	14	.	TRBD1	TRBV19	CASRWTGYNSPLHF	TGTGCCAGCCGTTGGACAGGCTATAATTCACCCCTCCACTTT
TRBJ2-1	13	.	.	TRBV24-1	CATSDLQFEEQFF	TGTGCCACCAGTGATTTGCAGTTTGAAGAGCAGTTCTTC
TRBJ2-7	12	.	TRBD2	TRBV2	CATLARPYEQYF	TGTGCCACACTAGCGCGCCCCTACGAGCAGTACTTC
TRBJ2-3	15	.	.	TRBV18	CASSPTGIRTDTQYF	TGTGCCAGCTCACCTACAGGGATCCGCACAGATACGCAGTATTTT
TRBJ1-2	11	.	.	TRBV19	CASSTRGGYTF	TGTGCCAGTAGTACCCGGGGTGGCTACACCTTC
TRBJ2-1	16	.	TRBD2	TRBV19	CASRGLAVSSYNEQFF	TGTGCCAGTAGGGGACTAGCGGTTAGCTCCTACAATGAGCAGTTCTTC
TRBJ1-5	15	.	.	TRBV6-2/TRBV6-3	CASSYIARVTQPQHF	TGTGCCAGCAGTTACATCGCCAGGGTTACTCAGCCCCAGCATTTT
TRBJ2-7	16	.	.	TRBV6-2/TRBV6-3	CASSYLRGAPTYEQYF	TGTGCCAGCAGTTACCTAAGGGGCGCCCCTACTTACGAGCAGTACTTC
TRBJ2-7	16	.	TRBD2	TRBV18	CASSPLGLAVSYEQYF	TGTGCCAGCTCGCCCCTGGGACTAGCGGTCTCCTACGAGCAGTACTTC
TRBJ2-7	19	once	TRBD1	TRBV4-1	CASSQEGGQVNPPPYEQYF	TGCGCCAGCAGCCAAGAAGGGGGACAGGTCAATCCCCCCCCCTACGAGCAGTACTTC
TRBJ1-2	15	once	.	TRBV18	CASSLPRRFNYGYTF	TGTGCCAGCTCACTCCCTAGGCGATTCAACTATGGCTACACCTTC
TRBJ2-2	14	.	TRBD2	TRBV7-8	CASSLAGSTGELFF	TGTGCCAGCAGTCTAGCGGGGAGCACCGGGGAGCTGTTTTTT
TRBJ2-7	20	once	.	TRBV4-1	CASSQERYVGPVRIGYEQYF	TGCGCCAGCAGCCAAGAACGGTATGTGGGCCCGGTAAGGATCGGCTACGAGCAGTACTTC
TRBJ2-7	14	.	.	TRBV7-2	CASSLLTGNGEQYF	TGTGCCAGCAGCCTCCTAACAGGTAATGGCGAGCAGTACTTC
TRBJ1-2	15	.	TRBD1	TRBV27	CASSSRTGGNYGYTF	TGTGCCAGCAGTTCGAGGACAGGGGGCAACTATGGCTACACCTTC
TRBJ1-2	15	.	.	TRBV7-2	CASSTATTGLYGYTF	TGTGCCAGCAGCACCGCCACGACAGGACTCTATGGCTACACCTTC
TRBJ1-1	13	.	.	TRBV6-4	CASSEDFLTEAFF	TGTGCCAGCAGTGAGGACTTCCTCACTGAAGCTTTCTTT
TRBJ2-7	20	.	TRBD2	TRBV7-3	CASSLKPGTSGGSVIHEQYF	TGTGCCAGCAGCTTAAAACCTGGGACTAGCGGGGGTAGCGTAATCCACGAGCAGTACTTC
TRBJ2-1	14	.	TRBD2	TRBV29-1	CSVGLAGGRIEQFF	TGCAGCGTGGGACTAGCGGGGGGCCGAATTGAGCAGTTCTTC
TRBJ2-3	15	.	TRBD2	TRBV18	CASSPRAGGSDTQYF	TGTGCCAGCTCACCACGTGCGGGGGGGAGTGATACGCAGTATTTT
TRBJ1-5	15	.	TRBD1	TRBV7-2	CASSLGTGVRQPQHF	TGTGCCAGCAGCTTAGGCACAGGGGTTCGGCAGCCCCAGCATTTT
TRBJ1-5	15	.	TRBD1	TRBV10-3	CAISVGTGTGQPQHF	TGTGCCATCAGTGTGGGGACAGGGACGGGACAGCCCCAGCATTTT
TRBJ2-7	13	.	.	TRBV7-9	CASSSGGWYEQYF	TGTGCCAGCTCATCCGGAGGGTGGTACGAGCAGTACTTC
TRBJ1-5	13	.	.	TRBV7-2	CASSLEMAQPQHF	TGTGCCAGCAGCTTAGAAATGGCTCAGCCCCAGCATTTT
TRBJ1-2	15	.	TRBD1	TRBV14	CASSLIQGANYGYTF	TGTGCCAGCAGCCTCATACAGGGGGCCAACTATGGCTACACCTTC